This TCR beta chain was obtained from a study of cytomegalovirus exposure and HLA in healthy donors. As for the study in general: A later analysis reported the same platform for the approximately 110 validation repertoires and the roughly 700 first-cohort repertoires.

General study points: For cytomegalovirus status, the classifier reportedly gave diagnoses with high specificity and sensitivity. 164 TCR beta chains were listed as cytomegalovirus-associated. Most TCRs appeared rarely, but some public TCRs recurred in many donors.

Assay used: immunoSEQ multiplex PCR; TCRdb lists only in-frame clones, some missing. The sample records about 110,000 clones, more than 90% being singletons. The CDR3 has 14 amino acids. V lost 6 bases and J 5 bases, leaving 16 bases between the germline ends. CDR1 is SEHNR and CDR2 is FQNEAQ in the germline V gene (reference sequence). On this clone itself: Its antigen is unknown.

The receptor's source is a woman between 18 and 29 years old in good health and CMV-seronegative. The V and J genes are TRBV7-9 and TRBJ2-5; no firm D call. The sequencing sample was made of PBMCs. The CDR3 protein is CASSQDGAGETQYF. CDR3 bases: TGTGCCAGCAGTCAAGACGGAGCCGGGGAGACCCAGTACTTC.